These 16 T cell receptor beta chains originate from one sample sequenced in a study of cytomegalovirus exposure and HLA in healthy donors (dated by TCRdb to about 2017). The library was prepared using the immunoSEQ multiplex PCR assay. The multiplex PCR relied on a mix of 60 forward primers for TCR Vbeta segments and 13 reverse primers for TCR Jbeta segments. TCRdb took this table from immuneACCESS and kept in-frame rearrangements with V and J called. Such tables lack part of the clones; where checked against another copy, unresolved V genes explain under half of the gap, and the rest is unexplained. The sample's own table lists some 110,000 clones. The ten largest clones take up 2% to 2.5% of the sample. Sequenced: PBMCs. The source of these receptors is a man aged 35-49 years in good health and CMV-seronegative.

This sequence joins TRBV6-5 and TRBJ1-2, with TRBD1 identical over 9 bases. Germline CDR1 and CDR2: MNHEY and SVGAGI. The CDR3 length is 15 residues. J lost 2 bases, V lost 6 bases, and 7 bases had no gene match. CDR3 DNA: TGTGCCAGCAGAACCACCGGGACAGGGAACTATGGCTACACCTTC. Amino acids: CASRTTGTGNYGYTF.

The chain has TRBV7-9 and TRBJ2-1; 7 bases match TRBD2. Trimming cost V 5 bases and J 6 bases; bases outside gene matches: 16. This CDR3 is built from 17 residues. Germline assignment: CDR1 SEHNR and CDR2 FQNEAQ (reference sequence). This CDR3 reads CASSPPVGGRAGNEQFF. The DNA for the CDR3 is TGTGCCAGCAGCCCACCCGTCGGAGGGAGGGCCGGCAATGAGCAGTTCTTC.

The chain combines TRBV30 with TRBJ1-6; D might be TRBD1 (6 bases). Trimming pared 1 base from V and 7 bases from J, leaving 8 bases between. The CDR3 has 13 amino acids. The germline V gene has CDR1 GTSNPN and CDR2 SVGIG (reference sequence). CDR3 sequence: CAWSAGVNSPLHF. In nucleotides, the CDR3 is TGTGCCTGGAGTGCAGGGGTGAATTCACCCCTCCACTTT.

This rearrangement joins TRBV5-6 to TRBJ1-6; no reliable D call. The CDR3 sequence is 14 residues long. V shed 3 bases and J shed 6 bases, with 10 bases lying between them. CDR1 is SGHDT, CDR2 YYEEEE, per germline. The CDR3 DNA is TGTGCCAGCAGCTCGGTACAGCCTAATTCACCCCTCCACTTT. Protein sequence: CASSSVQPNSPLHF.

The chain has TRBV2 and TRBJ2-7; TRBD2 matches at 11 bases. In germline, CDR1 is SNHLY, CDR2 FYNNEI. The V segment lost 6 bases and the J segment 0 bases; nucleotides outside the gene matches: 13. This CDR3 region has 18 residues. The CDR3 reads CASRARRGTSGDSYEQYF. The CDR3 DNA follows: TGTGCCAGCAGAGCGAGGAGAGGGACTAGCGGAGACTCCTACGAGCAGTACTTC.

J is TRBJ1-5 and V is TRBV7-2; D perhaps matches TRBD1 (5 bases). V was pared by 5 bases and J by 7 bases, with 21 bases between. This CDR3 is built from 16 residues. Germline V gene sequence: CDR1 SGHTA, CDR2 FQGNSA. The CDR3 reads CASSPTTSAGGQPQHF. The CDR3 nucleotides read TGTGCCAGCAGCCCCACCACTTCTGCCGGGGGGCAGCCCCAGCATTTT. Drawing the rest from reference TRBV7-2 and TRBJ1-5, the complete variable domain is GAGVSQSPSNKVTEKGKDVELRCDPISGHTALYWYRQSLGQGLEFLIYFQGNSAPDKSGLPSDRFSAERTGGSVSTLTIQRTQQEDSAVYLCASSPTTSAGGQPQHFGDGTRLSIL.

The chain carries TRBV7-9 and TRBJ1-2; D is unclear. V lost 1 base to trimming and J lost 4 bases, with 7 bases between them. The CDR3 contains 13 residues. Per germline, CDR1 SEHNR and CDR2 FQNEAQ (reference sequence). The CDR3 sequence is CASSLGTAYGYTF. The CDR3 DNA is TGTGCCAGCAGCTTAGGTACAGCCTATGGCTACACCTTC.

J is TRBJ1-1 and V is TRBV18, with D possibly TRBD1 on 5 matching bases. The ends were cut back, 5 bases at V and 5 bases at J, with 12 bases in the middle. This CDR3 has 13 residues. Germline-derived CDR1 and CDR2 are KGHSH and LQKENI. The CDR3 DNA sequence: TGTGCCAGCTCATACCAGGGTGGTACTGAAGCTTTCTTT. This translates into CASSYQGGTEAFF.

V is TRBV28 and J is TRBJ1-2; weak D call: TRBD1 (5 bases). Germline lookup yields CDR1 MDHEN and CDR2 SYDVKM. The CDR3 spans 13 residues. Deletions cut 6 bases from V and 4 bases from J, with 12 bases between. In DNA form, the CDR3 reads TGTGCCAGCAGCCCGTGGGGGGGCTATGGCTACACCTTC. Translation gives CASSPWGGYGYTF.

The chain has TRBV5-1 and TRBJ2-7; D perhaps matches TRBD2 (6 bases). The CDR3 runs 14 residues. Germline CDR1 is SGHRS and CDR2 is YFSETQ. The V end was cut by 3 bases, the J end by 4 bases, with 14 bases between. CDR3 sequence (DNA): TGCGCCAGCAGCTGGGACTCCCCGAGGTACGAGCAGTACTTC. This encodes CASSWDSPRYEQYF.

This rearrangement joins TRBV28 to TRBJ2-7; the match to TRBD2 covers 10 bases. The CDR3 consists of 16 residues. Germline-derived CDR1 and CDR2 are MDHEN and SYDVKM. The V segment lost 4 bases and the J segment 4 bases; nucleotides outside the gene matches: 10. The CDR3 nucleotides read TGTGCCAGCAGTTCATTAGCGGGAGGCACTGTTTACGAGCAGTACTTC. Its translation: CASSSLAGGTVYEQYF.

V gene TRBV4-1 combines with J gene TRBJ2-7, with D possibly TRBD1 on 6 matching bases. The length of the CDR3 is 14 residues. The V gene lost 1 base and the J gene lost 6 bases, with 13 bases spanning the gap. Germline CDR1 and CDR2: MGHRA and YSYEKL. CDR3 nucleotides: TGCGCCAGCAGCCAAGGGACAGTCCTAAGCGAGCAGTACTTC. Protein sequence: CASSQGTVLSEQYF.

The V call is TRBV6-5, the J call TRBJ1-2; no clear D gene. The germline CDR1 and CDR2 sequences are MNHEY and SVGAGI. CDR3 size: 15 residues. The germline V and J ends were trimmed by 2 bases and 3 bases, with 13 bases remaining between them. As DNA, the CDR3 is TGTGCCAGCAGTTACCTACTCGGTTCCGACTATGGCTACACCTTC. It is translated as CASSYLLGSDYGYTF.

The chain links TRBV30 to TRBJ1-1; D may be TRBD1 (5 bases). The V and J ends lost 0 bases and 1 base respectively, with 9 bases between them. This CDR3 spans 14 amino acids. Germline lookup yields CDR1 GTSNPN and CDR2 SVGIG (reference sequence). The CDR3 sequence is CAWSVGQGNTEAFF. CDR3 in DNA: TGTGCCTGGAGTGTGGGTCAGGGGAACACTGAAGCTTTCTTT.

The chain has TRBV5-1 and TRBJ1-1, with D uncertain. Deletions cut 2 bases from V and 1 base from J, with 12 bases between. CDR1 SGHRS and CDR2 YFSETQ come from the germline V gene. The CDR3 loop spans 15 amino acids. The CDR3 DNA is TGCGCCAGCAGCTTAGGAGGCTTTAAGAACACTGAAGCTTTCTTT. Its protein product is CASSLGGFKNTEAFF.

The chain combines TRBV5-4 with TRBJ2-7; possible D gene TRBD2, 6 bases. This CDR3 spans 13 amino acids. V was trimmed by 2 bases and J by 6 bases, leaving 12 bases between them. Germline V gene data show CDR1 as SGHNT and CDR2 as YYREEE (reference sequence). The DNA of the CDR3 is TGTGCCAGCAGCTTTGGTGCGGGGCTCGAGCAGTACTTC. It encodes CASSFGAGLEQYF.